These 27 T cell receptor beta chains were all obtained from the same sample, sequenced in a study of CD8 T cells in ankylosing spondylitis. MiXCR, applied by TCRdb to the 5' RACE reads, yields one record per CDR3 protein. The sample includes some 130,000 distinct CDR3 sequences, approximately 7.4% of them seen just once. The sequencing input was blood, either unsorted or a sorted T cell fraction (not recorded which). The receptors were sampled from a female donor with ankylosing spondylitis or in good health (not recorded which).

This clonotype showed up many times. In DNA form, the CDR3 reads TGTGCCAGCAGAGATGGGGGAAACACCGGGGAGCTGTTTTTT. Protein product: CASRDGGNTGELFF. The rearrangement joins TRBV6-2 or TRBV6-3 to TRBJ2-2; D possibly matches TRBD1 or TRBD2 (5 bases each). This CDR3 region has 14 residues. CDR1 and CDR2 (germline): MNHEY, SVGEGT. V was trimmed by 6 bases and J by 2 bases, leaving 10 bases between them.

V is TRBV9 and J is TRBJ2-3; weak D call: TRBD1 (5 bases). There are 13 residues in the CDR3. Trimming took off 0 bases at V and 3 bases at J, with 5 bases between the two ends. In germline, CDR1 is SGDLS, CDR2 YYNGEE. This CDR3 is CASSVAGTDTQYF. The CDR3 nucleotides read TGTGCCAGCAGCGTAGCAGGGACAGATACGCAGTATTTT.

This clonotype has a count of ten or more. The gene calls are TRBV29-1 and TRBJ1-4; 8 bases match TRBD1. Germline V lookup: CDR1 SQVTM, CDR2 ANQGSEA. The J segment lost 4 bases and the V segment lost 8 bases, leaving 6 bases of the junction unmatched. The CDR3 runs to 13 residues. CDR3 nucleotides: TGCAGCACCCGACAGGGGAGTAATGAAAAACTGTTTTTT. Residues: CSTRQGSNEKLFF.

With respect to this clonotype: This may arise from a read error, as a much more abundant clone is one base away. V gene TRBV5-1 combines with J gene TRBJ1-6; TRBD1 is a possible D gene (5 bases). Germline V lookup: CDR1 SGHRS, CDR2 YFSETQ. Trimming left V 1 base short and J 8 bases short, with 13 bases between. The CDR3 length is 15 residues. The CDR3 is CASSLTWGKDSPLHF. The DNA for the CDR3 is TGCGCCAGCAGCTTGACATGGGGCAAGGATTCACCCCTCCACTTT.

This rearrangement joins TRBV30 to TRBJ1-2, with D hard to call. CDR1 is GTSNPN and CDR2 is SVGIG in the germline V gene (reference sequence). This CDR3 has 13 amino acids. V dropped 0 bases and J dropped 5 bases, with 10 bases sitting between them. CDR3 sequence: CAWSVSKGYGYTF. As DNA, the CDR3 is TGTGCCTGGAGTGTTTCCAAGGGATATGGCTACACCTTC. The whole variable domain, filled in from reference TRBV30 and TRBJ1-2, reads SQTIHQWPATLVQPVGSPLSLECTVEGTSNPNLYWYRQAAGRGLQLLFYSVGIGQISSEVPQNLSASRPQDRQFILSSKKLLLSDSGFYLCAWSVSKGYGYTFGSGTRLTVV.

This clonotype was detected many times. The chain carries TRBV5-1 and TRBJ2-3, with a tentative D call TRBD2 (7 bases). This CDR3 comprises 16 residues. Germline V lookup: CDR1 SGHRS, CDR2 YFSETQ. Between the trimmed V and J ends, which lost 4 bases and 1 base, there was a span of 16 bases. The CDR3 region has the DNA TGCGCCAGCAGCGGCCGGGGGGCAGGGGGCACAGATACGCAGTATTTT. Protein sequence: CASSGRGAGGTDTQYF.

This clonotype was seen at least ten times. The chain is built from TRBV28 and TRBJ1-5; 7 positions agree with TRBD1. The V and J ends lost 6 bases and 0 bases, in that order; junction bases with no gene match: 8. Germline CDR1 is MDHEN and CDR2 is SYDVKM. CDR3 size: 16 residues. The CDR3 is CASSTQGGYSNQPQHF. In nucleotides, the CDR3 is TGTGCCAGCAGCACCCAGGGGGGGTATAGCAATCAGCCCCAGCATTTT.

This clonotype has ten or more counts. The rearrangement uses TRBV20-1 and TRBJ2-2, with TRBD1 matching 8 bases. The CDR3 consists of 17 residues. V gave up 5 bases and J gave up 4 bases; unmatched junction bases: 15. CDR1 and CDR2 from the germline V gene are DFQATT and SNEGSKA (reference sequence). The CDR3 DNA sequence: TGCAGTGCTCCCCGGACAGGGAATCAGGGTGGCACCGGGGAGCTGTTTTTT. Translated, it gives CSAPRTGNQGGTGELFF.

This clonotype has at least ten counts. The chain combines TRBV7-2 with TRBJ2-6; unclear D gene. The CDR3 runs to 15 residues. CDR1 SGHTA and CDR2 FQGNSA come from the germline V gene. V was shortened by 1 base and J by 1 base, with 5 bases between the two germline ends. For the CDR3, the DNA is TGTGCCAGCAGCTTAGTGCTATCTGGGGCCAACGTCCTGACTTTC. It specifies CASSLVLSGANVLTF.

Ten or more counts support this clonotype. V and J are TRBV20-1 and TRBJ2-1; 11 nucleotides line up with TRBD2. The germline V gene has CDR1 DFQATT and CDR2 SNEGSKA (reference sequence). This CDR3 has 17 amino acids. The ends lost 6 bases at V and 6 bases at J; junction bases unmatched: 16. The CDR3 sequence is CSASTLLALAGGNEQFF. DNA of the CDR3: TGCAGTGCAAGCACCCTCCTAGCGCTAGCGGGGGGCAATGAGCAGTTCTTC.

This clonotype was counted at least ten times. The chain recombines TRBV5-5 with TRBJ2-1; tentative D call: TRBD1 (5 bases). Germline V CDR1 and CDR2: SGHKS, YYEKEE (reference sequence). The length of the CDR3 is 13 residues. V was trimmed by 2 bases and J by 4 bases, leaving 7 bases between them. Here the CDR3 DNA reads TGTGCCAGCAGCTTCCGACAGTACAATGAGCAGTTCTTC. Amino acid sequence: CASSFRQYNEQFF.

This clonotype was counted many times. J is TRBJ1-1 and V is TRBV3-1, with a possible D match to TRBD1 (5 bases). V was clipped by 0 bases and J by 3 bases, with 11 bases between them. Germline V gives CDR1 LGHDT, CDR2 YNNKEL (reference sequence). This CDR3 comprises 15 residues. The CDR3 region has the DNA TGTGCCAGCAGCCAAGAACCAGGGCGGGACACTGAAGCTTTCTTT. Amino acids: CASSQEPGRDTEAFF. Complete variable domain (other parts from reference TRBV3-1 and TRBJ1-1): DTAVSQTPKYLVTQMGNDKSIKCEQNLGHDTMYWYKQDSKKFLKIMFSYNNKELIINETVPNRFSPKSPDKAHLNLHINSLELGDSAVYFCASSQEPGRDTEAFFGQGTRLTVV.

This clonotype came up many times. This CDR3 is CSAPLGGGRSEQFF. The CDR3 nucleotides read TGCAGTGCTCCCTTGGGGGGGGGCCGGAGTGAGCAGTTCTTC. The chain has TRBV20-1 and TRBJ2-1, with a possible D match to TRBD2 (7 bases). The CDR3 consists of 14 residues. V lost 5 bases, J lost 9 bases, and 20 bases lay in between. Germline V gene data show CDR1 as DFQATT and CDR2 as SNEGSKA (reference sequence).

This clonotype was found many times. The V call is TRBV10-3, the J call TRBJ1-1; no reliable D call. The CDR3 sequence is 14 residues long. Germline-derived CDR1 and CDR2 are ENHRY and SYGVKD. V lost 0 bases and J 1 base, leaving 6 bases between the germline ends. The CDR3 nucleotides read TGTGCCATCAGTGAGTCGGAGTCGAACACTGAAGCTTTCTTT. The encoded protein is CAISESESNTEAFF.

The genes are TRBV29-1 and TRBJ1-2; possibly TRBD1 for D (5 bases). Germline values: CDR1 SQVTM, CDR2 ANQGSEA. This CDR3 comprises 15 residues. The V end lost 3 bases, the J end lost 7 bases, and 21 bases lay between the germline ends. The CDR3 here is CSVEVNGGSRPGYTF. CDR3 in DNA: TGCAGCGTTGAGGTTAATGGGGGGAGCCGTCCTGGCTACACCTTC.

The chain combines TRBV6-8 with TRBJ1-2; D may be TRBD1 (6 bases). This CDR3 is built from 18 residues. Trimming took 8 bases from V and 4 from J, leaving 29 bases between them. The V gene's germline CDR1 is MNHGY and CDR2 SAAAGT. This chain's CDR3 is CASLSLGHQGSGVYGYTF. CDR3 nucleotide sequence: TGTGCCAGCCTCTCACTTGGTCACCAGGGGAGCGGGGTCTATGGCTACACCTTC.

The V call is TRBV11-2, the J call TRBJ2-3; a weak D match, TRBD2 (5 bases). The CDR3 is 15 amino acids. Trimming removed 0 bases from V and 0 bases from J, with 7 bases in between. Looked up from germline, CDR1 is SGHAT and CDR2 is FQNNGV. The CDR3 here is CASSLDPGSTDTQYF. Here the CDR3 DNA reads TGTGCCAGCAGCTTAGACCCGGGAAGCACAGATACGCAGTATTTT.

This clonotype was detected ten times or more. The V call is TRBV11-2, the J call TRBJ1-1, with D unresolved. V was cut by 1 base and J by 6 bases, with 9 bases left in between. The CDR3 is made up of 13 amino acids. Germline CDR1 is SGHAT and CDR2 is FQNNGV. CDR3 DNA: TGTGCCAGCAGCTTAGTGCGGGTCCCTGAAGCTTTCTTT. Amino acids: CASSLVRVPEAFF.

This clonotype was recorded at least ten times. The V and J genes are TRBV6-2 or TRBV6-3 and TRBJ2-1; 10 bases are shared with TRBD2. The germline gives CDR1 MNHEY, CDR2 SVGEGT. The CDR3 has 16 residues. V trimming: 6 bases; J trimming: 5 bases; junction bases outside the gene matches: 10. The CDR3 DNA reads as TGTGCCAGCAGGCCTAACCTAGCGGGGGCCAACAATGAGCAGTTCTTC. Translating gives CASRPNLAGANNEQFF.

This clonotype was seen ten or more times. The rearrangement uses TRBV5-1 and TRBJ2-4, with TRBD2 as a possible D gene (6 bases). CDR3 size: 15 residues. Germline values: CDR1 SGHRS, CDR2 YFSETQ. V was clipped by 4 bases and J by 2 bases, with 13 bases between them. The CDR3 DNA sequence: TGCGCCAGCAGCACTAACGGGGGAACCAAAAACATTCAGTACTTC. This gives the protein CASSTNGGTKNIQYF.

This clonotype was detected many times. The chain carries TRBV12-3 or TRBV12-4 and TRBJ2-5; D is uncertain. Trimming removed 1 base at V and 5 bases at J, with 8 bases between. The CDR3 runs 13 residues. CDR3 DNA sequence: TGTGCCAGCAGTTTAGAGGTAGTGGAGACCCAGTACTTC. Protein product: CASSLEVVETQYF.

In this sample, this clonotype turned up many times. The V call is TRBV28, the J call TRBJ1-5; 7 nucleotides align to TRBD1. Germline-derived CDR1 and CDR2 are MDHEN and SYDVKM. The CDR3 sequence is 14 residues long. Germline trimming cut 6 bases from V and 7 bases from J; bases unmatched to any gene: 9. CDR3 loop: CASSARQGGQPQHF. In DNA, the CDR3 is TGTGCCAGCAGCGCCAGACAGGGCGGGCAGCCCCAGCATTTT.

J is TRBJ2-7 and V is TRBV20-1; D is unresolved. The germline CDR1 and CDR2 sequences are DFQATT and SNEGSKA (reference sequence). The V gene lost 3 bases and the J gene lost 6 bases, with 12 bases spanning the gap. This CDR3 is 12 amino acids long. CDR3 loop: CSASNYPTEQYF. CDR3 coding DNA: TGCAGTGCTAGTAACTATCCGACCGAGCAGTACTTC.

There are many counts of this clonotype. The chain has TRBV29-1 and TRBJ2-7; TRBD2 might be the D (6 bases). CDR3 length equals 13 residues. V was cut by 4 bases and J by 4 bases, with 14 bases left in between. CDR1 and CDR2 from the germline V gene are SQVTM and ANQGSEA. The CDR3 spells CSVGEEGFYEQYF. In DNA form, the CDR3 reads TGCAGCGTTGGAGAGGAGGGGTTTTACGAGCAGTACTTC.

The table lists this clonotype with many counts. The J gene is TRBJ2-5, the V gene TRBV7-9; TRBD2 agrees at 9 bases. The junction had 10 bases not matched to a gene; V was cut back by 5 bases and J by 6 bases. Germline CDR1 SEHNR, CDR2 FQNEAQ (reference sequence). CDR3 length: 15 residues. The CDR3 sequence: CASSHTGAGGQTQYF. CDR3 DNA sequence: TGTGCCAGCAGCCATACGGGAGCGGGGGGACAGACCCAGTACTTC. Looking up the rest from reference TRBV7-9 and TRBJ2-5 gives the full variable domain: DTGVSQNPRHKITKRGQNVTFRCDPISEHNRLYWYRQTLGQGPEFLTYFQNEAQLEKSRLLSDRFSAERPKGSFSTLEIQRTEQGDSAMYLCASSHTGAGGQTQYFGPGTRLLVL.

This clonotype was detected a few times. The gene calls are TRBV6-2 or TRBV6-3 and TRBJ2-3; D ambiguous. The CDR3 is made up of 14 amino acids. Trimming took off 7 bases at V and 0 bases at J, with 11 bases between the two ends. Germline values: CDR1 MNHEY, CDR2 SVGEGT. DNA for the CDR3: TGTGCCAGCACCACTGTTTATAGCACAGATACGCAGTATTTT. This translates into CASTTVYSTDTQYF.

Remarks on this clonotype: A much larger clone lies one base from this, so it may be a read error. This chain links TRBV12-3 or TRBV12-4 with TRBJ1-5; the match to TRBD1 covers 9 bases. This CDR3 is 17 amino acids long. Trimming removed 8 bases from V and 2 bases from J; junction bases left unmatched: 13. This chain's CDR3 is CASGPYTGGAGNQPQHF. CDR3 coding DNA: TGTGCCAGCGGTCCCTATACAGGGGGCGCAGGCAATCAGCCCCAGCATTTT.